The 26 T cell receptor beta chains reported below all come from one sample, sequenced in a study of shared clonotypes between healthy human individuals. Sequenced by immunoSEQ multiplex PCR; TCRdb stores in-frame clones only, minus some. The table includes approximately 2.5 million clones, more than 85% detected once. The specimen was naive CD4+ T cells from PBMCs. Subset denoted: CD45RA+ positively selected. Receptors originate from a man aged 18 to 30 in good health. Some clones in this sample may be carry-over from other donors' samples.

V usage is TRBV19 and J usage is TRBJ2-7; 8 bases are a match to TRBD1. The CDR3 consists of 14 residues. Germline assignment: CDR1 LNHDA and CDR2 SQIVND (reference sequence). Unmatched junction bases numbered 5, after V lost 6 bases and J lost 1 base. CDR3 nucleotides: TGTGCCAGTAGCTTACAGGGGGTGTCCTACGAGCAGTACTTC. This codes for CASSLQGVSYEQYF.

This chain uses TRBV29-1 with TRBJ2-4, with TRBD1 matching 7 bases. Per germline, CDR1 SQVTM and CDR2 ANQGSEA. This CDR3 spans 14 amino acids. The junction had 12 bases not matched to a gene; V was cut back by 5 bases and J by 8 bases. The chain's CDR3 is CSVLGGLGVDIQYF. The CDR3 DNA reads TGCAGCGTTTTAGGGGGCTTGGGTGTAGACATTCAGTACTTC.

The chain joins TRBV19 to TRBJ1-5, with D hard to call. V shed 2 bases and J shed 9 bases, with 14 bases lying between them. Germline V gene sequence: CDR1 LNHDA, CDR2 SQIVND (reference sequence). This CDR3 comprises 14 residues. Here the CDR3 reads CASSIRFRLVPQHF. The CDR3 bases are TGTGCCAGTAGTATAAGGTTTCGGTTGGTGCCCCAGCATTTT.

This clone was observed a single time. This rearrangement joins TRBV28 to TRBJ2-7, with D uncertain. V lost 4 bases and J 2 bases, leaving 18 bases between the germline ends. This CDR3 has 16 residues. The germline V gene has CDR1 MDHEN and CDR2 SYDVKM. CDR3 sequence (DNA): TGTGCCAGCAGTTCACCCGGCAGCTTTATTCCCTACGAGCAGTACTTC. Translation gives CASSSPGSFIPYEQYF. Complete variable domain (other parts from reference TRBV28 and TRBJ2-7): DVKVTQSSRYLVKRTGEKVFLECVQDMDHENMFWYRQDPGLGLRLIYFSYDVKMKEKGDIPEGYSVSREKKERFSLILESASTNQTSMYLCASSSPGSFIPYEQYFGPGTRLTVT.

Turning to this clone: Within the sample, other DNA sequences also encode this same CDR3. The rearrangement uses TRBV27 and TRBJ1-1, with D tentatively TRBD1 (6 bases). The CDR3 covers 13 residues. CDR1 and CDR2 (germline): MNHEY, SMNVEV (reference sequence). Trimming left V 6 bases short and J 4 bases short, with 12 bases between. The CDR3 DNA follows: TGTGCCAGCAGACTGAACAGGGCCACTGAAGCTTTCTTT. This sequence encodes CASRLNRATEAFF.

For this clone: A junction boundary mismatches the germline segment, possibly from a read error. V is TRBV18 and J is TRBJ2-7; D might be TRBD1 (6 bases). Germline V gene data show CDR1 as KGHSH and CDR2 as LQKENI. The CDR3 runs 14 residues. CDR3 amino acids: CASSPNTGSSEQYF. The CDR3 DNA sequence: TGTGCCAGCTCACCTAATACAGGGTCCTCCGAGCAGTACTTC. The variable domain in full, completed from reference TRBV18 and TRBJ2-7, reads NAGVMQNPRHLVRRRGQEARLRCSPMKGHSHVYWYRQLPEEGLKFMVYLQKENIIDESGMPKERFSAEFPKEGPSILRIQQVVRGDSAAYFCASSPNTGSSEQYFGPGTRLTVT.

The V and J genes are TRBV29-1 and TRBJ2-4, with D possibly being TRBD2 (5 bases). The CDR3 spans 15 residues. Germline loops: CDR1 SQVTM, CDR2 ANQGSEA. V was cut by 4 bases and J by 0 bases, with 13 bases left in between. The DNA of the CDR3 is TGCAGCGTTGTTTCCCCTGGACTAGCCAAAAACATTCAGTACTTC. Translating gives CSVVSPGLAKNIQYF.

For this clone: One junction end disagrees with the germline gene, perhaps due to a read error. V and J are TRBV6-5 and TRBJ2-7; 10 nucleotides agree with TRBD1. This CDR3 has 15 residues. Germline loops: CDR1 MNHEY, CDR2 SVGAGI. The CDR3 spells CVSSYAPGTGDEQYF. For the CDR3, the DNA is TGTGTCAGCAGTTACGCCCCCGGGACAGGGGACGAGCAGTACTTC.

The CDR3 DNA reads as TGTGCCAGCAGCTCCACACGCACAGGGGGTAGAAATGAGCAGTTCTTC. This translates into CASSSTRTGGRNEQFF. The chain uses TRBV7-9 and TRBJ2-1, with 8 bases that match TRBD1. Trimming at V came to 4 bases and at J to 7 bases, leaving 12 bases not matched to a gene. The germline CDR1 and CDR2 sequences are SEHNR and FQNEAQ (reference sequence). The CDR3 runs to 16 residues. Based on the CDR3 plus reference TRBV7-9 and TRBJ2-1, the full variable domain is DTGVSQNPRHKITKRGQNVTFRCDPISEHNRLYWYRQTLGQGPEFLTYFQNEAQLEKSRLLSDRFSAERPKGSFSTLEIQRTEQGDSAMYLCASSSTRTGGRNEQFFGPGTRLTVL.

The chain couples TRBV29-1 to TRBJ2-7, with TRBD2 matching over 11 bases. The CDR3 is made up of 12 amino acids. Germline V gene lookup returns CDR1 SQVTM and CDR2 ANQGSEA. After removal of 6 bases from V and 4 bases from J, the junction contained 2 bases not matched to a gene. The DNA of the CDR3 is TGCAGCGTCCTAGCGGGAGGTTACGAGCAGTACTTC. Encoded protein: CSVLAGGYEQYF.

A note on this clone: Other DNA sequences from this sample encode an identical CDR3 as well. The gene calls are TRBV11-3 and TRBJ2-1; TRBD1 matches at 9 bases. With 5 bases clipped from V and 4 bases from J, the junction kept 6 bases outside the gene matches. In germline, CDR1 is SGHNT, CDR2 YENEEA. The CDR3 runs 15 residues. The CDR3 is CASSLGQGTYNEQFF. CDR3 nucleotides: TGTGCCAGCAGCCTCGGACAGGGGACGTACAATGAGCAGTTCTTC.

The rearrangement links TRBV30 to TRBJ1-5; D gene uncertain. V was trimmed by 0 bases and J by 6 bases, leaving 9 bases between them. Per the germline V gene, CDR1 is GTSNPN and CDR2 is SVGIG (reference sequence). This CDR3 has 13 residues. CDR3 residues: CAWSVRGPQPQHF. DNA for the CDR3: TGTGCCTGGAGTGTCCGGGGTCCTCAGCCCCAGCATTTT.

The chain employs TRBV6-1 and TRBJ2-5, with D unresolved. Germline V lookup: CDR1 MNHNS, CDR2 SASEGT. The CDR3 totals 13 residues. V lost 6 bases, J lost 5 bases, and 13 bases lay in between. Written as DNA, the CDR3 is TGTGCCAGCAGGGCTCGGTTGGTTGAGACCCAGTACTTC. Its translation is CASRARLVETQYF.

This rearrangement joins TRBV27 to TRBJ2-7; TRBD2 might be the D (5 bases). Germline loops: CDR1 MNHEY, CDR2 SMNVEV (reference sequence). V was cut by 11 bases and J by 5 bases, with 22 bases left in between. The CDR3 loop spans 14 amino acids. The CDR3 is CAAGPRTASDEQYF. The CDR3 region has the DNA TGTGCCGCGGGTCCCAGGACGGCATCCGACGAGCAGTACTTC.

This rearrangement joins TRBV2 to TRBJ2-3; 10 bases line up with TRBD1. Germline CDR1 SNHLY, CDR2 FYNNEI. CDR3 length: 15 amino acids. After removal of 2 bases from V and 5 bases from J, the junction contained 4 bases not matched to a gene. The CDR3 region has the DNA TGTGCCAGCAGTGAACTGGGACAGGGGAAAGATACGCAGTATTTT. It is translated as CASSELGQGKDTQYF.

The chain uses TRBV6-5 and TRBJ2-5; 11 bases align to TRBD2. The ends lost 5 bases at V and 5 bases at J; junction bases unmatched: 7. The CDR3 loop spans 15 amino acids. Germline V lookup: CDR1 MNHEY, CDR2 SVGAGI. CDR3 DNA: TGTGCCAGCAGTAATAGCGGGAGGGCCGGCGAGACCCAGTACTTC. Encoded protein: CASSNSGRAGETQYF.

The chain combines TRBV5-8 with TRBJ2-5, with D tentatively TRBD1 or TRBD2 (5 bases each). The V end was cut by 0 bases, the J end by 5 bases, with 11 bases between. The CDR3 runs to 14 residues. CDR1 is SGHTS, CDR2 YDEGEE, per germline. CDR3 nucleotide sequence: TGTGCCAGCAGCTTGGGTAGGGGCGGGGAGACCCAGTACTTC. Its protein product is CASSLGRGGETQYF.

Of note for this clone: The same CDR3 also results from other DNA sequences found in this sample. V is TRBV5-1 and J is TRBJ1-5; D is ambiguous. The germline V gene encodes CDR1 SGHRS and CDR2 YFSETQ. The CDR3 runs 15 residues. The V end lost 0 bases, the J end lost 0 bases, and 7 bases lay between the germline ends. This CDR3 is CASSLDGYSNQPQHF. In DNA, the CDR3 is TGCGCCAGCAGCTTGGATGGTTATAGCAATCAGCCCCAGCATTTT.

The V call is TRBV7-2, the J call TRBJ2-1; 12 bases align to TRBD2. With 7 bases clipped from V and 8 bases from J, the junction kept 9 bases outside the gene matches. CDR3 length equals 15 residues. In germline, CDR1 is SGHTA, CDR2 FQGNSA. CDR3 DNA: TGTGCCAGCATTTCAGGACTAGCGGGACACGATGAGCAGTTCTTC. Residues: CASISGLAGHDEQFF.

V gene TRBV7-3 combines with J gene TRBJ2-7, with 10 bases aligning to TRBD2. CDR3 length: 13 residues. Germline assignment: CDR1 SGHTA and CDR2 FQGTGA. J gave up 11 bases and V 5 bases, and 9 bases lay outside the gene matches. CDR3 nucleotide sequence: TGTGCCAGCAGCCCCTCAGCGGGAGGGCCGGAGTACTTC. Its protein is CASSPSAGGPEYF.

The rearrangement uses TRBV25-1 and TRBJ1-4, with D unclear. Germline loops: CDR1 MGHDK, CDR2 SYGVNS. V lost 1 base, J lost 5 bases, and 5 bases lay in between. The CDR3 is 13 amino acids. The CDR3 DNA follows: TGTGCCAGCAGTGAATCTATAAATGAAAAACTGTTTTTT. Protein product: CASSESINEKLFF. The variable domain in full, completed from reference TRBV25-1 and TRBJ1-4, reads EADIYQTPRYLVIGTGKKITLECSQTMGHDKMYWYQQDPGMELHLIHYSYGVNSTEKGDLSSESTVSRIRTEHFPLTLESARPSHTSQYLCASSESINEKLFFGSGTQLSVL.

The chain links TRBV5-8 to TRBJ2-7; D gene unclear. The V and J ends lost 4 bases and 3 bases respectively, with 5 bases between them. CDR1 and CDR2 from the germline V gene are SGHTS and YDEGEE. CDR3 length equals 11 residues. The CDR3 DNA is TGTGCCAGCAGCCTAATCTACGAGCAGTACTTC. Protein: CASSLIYEQYF.

The V call is TRBV19, the J call TRBJ1-5, with D tentatively TRBD1 (5 bases). CDR1 LNHDA and CDR2 SQIVND come from the germline V gene (reference sequence). The CDR3 length is 14 residues. Trimming shortened V by 2 bases and J by 4 bases, and 9 bases separated the two germline ends. CDR3 DNA sequence: TGTGCCAGTAGTATAAAAGGGGCGAATCAGCCCCAGCATTTT. Translation gives CASSIKGANQPQHF.

The CDR3 is CASGRTGLAGGFVNEQFF. The CDR3 DNA follows: TGTGCCAGTGGAAGAACGGGACTAGCGGGAGGCTTCGTTAATGAGCAGTTCTTC. The chain is built from TRBV19 and TRBJ2-1; 15 positions agree with TRBD2. In germline, CDR1 is LNHDA, CDR2 SQIVND (reference sequence). The CDR3 is made up of 18 amino acids. V lost 8 bases, J lost 7 bases, and 15 bases stayed unmatched.

CDR3 sequence (DNA): TGTGCCACCAGCAGGGGGGCCCTCGAAGGCCAAGAGACCCAGTACTTC. Amino acids: CATSRGALEGQETQYF. The chain employs TRBV15 and TRBJ2-5; tentative D call: TRBD1 (6 bases). Per the germline V gene, CDR1 is LNHNV and CDR2 is YYDKDF (reference sequence). The CDR3 runs to 16 residues. V shed 3 bases and J shed 1 base, with 15 bases lying between them.

The genes are TRBV28 and TRBJ2-7; 7 nucleotides line up with TRBD2. Germline CDR1 is MDHEN and CDR2 is SYDVKM. The CDR3 extends over 14 amino acids. Unmatched junction bases numbered 3, after V lost 4 bases and J lost 0 bases. CDR3 sequence reads: CASSYLADSYEQYF. In nucleotides, the CDR3 is TGTGCCAGCAGTTACCTAGCGGACTCCTACGAGCAGTACTTC.